This T cell receptor (beta chain) comes out of a study of blood T cell repertoires in COVID-19. Between the trimmed V and J ends, which lost 3 bases and 3 bases, there was a span of 12 bases. The CDR3 has 15 amino acids. Germline V gene data show CDR1 as SGHRS and CDR2 as YFSETQ. As regards this clone: Other DNA sequences in the same sample also yield this CDR3.

Clones were sequenced by immunoSEQ multiplex PCR, and TCRdb holds only the in-frame ones, with some missing. The sample records roughly 200,000 clones, nearly 90% being singletons. J is TRBJ1-4 and V is TRBV5-1, with a possible D match to TRBD1 (6 bases). The sequenced sample was peripheral blood. The receptor was isolated from a man aged 55 to 70 with active or convalescent COVID-19. The CDR3 spells CASSSTGLSNEKLFF. As DNA, the CDR3 is TGCGCCAGCAGCTCCACAGGGTTATCTAATGAAAAACTGTTTTTT.